Following are 10 T cell receptor beta chains from one sample sequenced in a study of cytomegalovirus exposure and HLA in healthy donors. In the PCR, 60 Vbeta and 13 Jbeta primers were used. Assay: immunoSEQ multiplex PCR; the TCRdb copy retains only in-frame clones and omits some. The sample yields 150,000 to 200,000 clones, around 86% seen once. The specimen sequenced was PBMCs. The source is a man aged 45-65 years in good health and CMV-seropositive.

The chain combines TRBV9 with TRBJ1-2, with D possibly being TRBD1 (6 bases). Trimming pared 4 bases from V and 2 bases from J, leaving 12 bases between. The CDR3 loop spans 14 amino acids. The germline V gene encodes CDR1 SGDLS and CDR2 YYNGEE. The CDR3 DNA follows: TGTGCCAGCAGCCCCCCGGACAGCAACTATGGCTACACCTTC. Residues: CASSPPDSNYGYTF.

The sample holds one count of this clone. This chain connects TRBV14 to TRBJ2-5; 8 nucleotides agree with TRBD1. CDR1 SGHDN and CDR2 FVKESK come from the germline V gene. This CDR3 spans 16 amino acids. V was pared by 0 bases and J by 6 bases, with 9 bases of the junction left unmatched. The CDR3 loop reads CASSQDGRTGKKTQYF. As DNA, the CDR3 is TGTGCCAGCAGCCAAGACGGAAGGACAGGGAAAAAGACCCAGTACTTC. The variable domain in full, with the rest retrieved from reference TRBV14 and TRBJ2-5, is EAGVTQFPSHSVIEKGQTVTLRCDPISGHDNLYWYRRVMGKEIKFLLHFVKESKQDESGMPNNRFLAERTGGTYSTLKVQPAELEDSGVYFCASSQDGRTGKKTQYFGPGTRLLVL.

The chain links TRBV10-3 to TRBJ1-2, with D unclear. V shed 5 bases and J shed 0 bases, with 10 bases lying between them. CDR3 length equals 14 residues. CDR1 ENHRY and CDR2 SYGVKD come from the germline V gene. CDR3 protein: CAISLQNTNYGYTF. Here the CDR3 DNA reads TGTGCCATCAGTCTACAGAACACTAACTATGGCTACACCTTC.

The V and J genes are TRBV15 and TRBJ1-4, with TRBD1 matching 8 bases. Per the germline V gene, CDR1 is LNHNV and CDR2 is YYDKDF (reference sequence). V lost 1 base, J lost 11 bases, and 12 bases stayed unmatched. This CDR3 comprises 16 residues. The CDR3 region is CATSRGLSGQGGKLFF. The CDR3 nucleotides are TGTGCCACCAGCAGAGGACTATCTGGACAGGGCGGGAAACTGTTTTTT.

The rearrangement joins TRBV27 to TRBJ2-1, with unresolved D. Germline CDR1 reads MNHEY; CDR2 reads SMNVEV (reference sequence). The V and J ends lost 3 bases and 4 bases respectively, with 19 bases between them. This CDR3 has 17 residues. In nucleotides, the CDR3 is TGTGCCAGCAGTTTTTTCTCCCCCCCGGGTATATACAATGAGCAGTTCTTC. It translates to CASSFFSPPGIYNEQFF.

This sequence joins TRBV15 and TRBJ2-2; TRBD2 matches at 7 bases. The V and J ends lost 3 bases and 0 bases, in that order; junction bases with no gene match: 1. The germline V gene has CDR1 LNHNV and CDR2 YYDKDF (reference sequence). CDR3 length equals 15 residues. The CDR3: CATSRGLTNTGELFF. CDR3 sequence (DNA): TGTGCCACCAGCAGGGGACTAACGAACACCGGGGAGCTGTTTTTT. Full variable domain (rest looked up from reference TRBV15 and TRBJ2-2): DAMVIQNPRYQVTQFGKPVTLSCSQTLNHNVMYWYQQKSSQAPKLLFHYYDKDFNNEADTPDNFQSRRPNTSFCFLDIRSPGLGDTAMYLCATSRGLTNTGELFFGEGSRLTVL.

This clone was seen more than once but under ten times. The V and J genes are TRBV6-5 and TRBJ1-2; 7 bases fit TRBD1. The V gene end was trimmed by 5 bases and the J gene end by 6 bases; junction bases not matched to a gene: 12. Germline assignment: CDR1 MNHEY and CDR2 SVGAGI. This CDR3 is built from 15 residues. CDR3 sequence: CASSPPLVGGDGYTF. The DNA for the CDR3 is TGTGCCAGCAGTCCTCCCCTTGTAGGGGGCGATGGCTACACCTTC.

The gene calls are TRBV6-1 and TRBJ1-1; no clear D. With 0 bases removed from V and 8 bases from J, the gap between germline ends came to 7 bases. Germline V lookup: CDR1 MNHNS, CDR2 SASEGT. There are 12 residues in the CDR3. CDR3 region: CASSEALREAFF. The CDR3, as DNA: TGTGCCAGCAGTGAAGCGCTCAGGGAAGCTTTCTTT.

Turning to this clone: One end of the junction fails to match germline, which may point to a read error. CDR3 sequence: CASSLVDGDTQCF. In DNA, the CDR3 is TGCGCCAGCAGCTTGGTAGACGGGGATACGCAGTGTTTT. The gene calls are TRBV5-1 and TRBJ2-3; D might be TRBD2 (5 bases). The germline gives CDR1 SGHRS, CDR2 YFSETQ. This CDR3 is 13 amino acids long.

V and J are TRBV5-4 and TRBJ2-7, with 12 positions matching TRBD2. Losses at the gene ends were 4 bases for V and 3 bases for J; bases not matched to a gene: 5. The CDR3 is 15 amino acids. Germline CDR1 and CDR2: SGHNT and YYREEE (reference sequence). CDR3 sequence: CASSPTSGGFYEQYF. In DNA form, the CDR3 reads TGTGCCAGCAGCCCAACTAGCGGGGGGTTCTACGAGCAGTACTTC.